What follows are 9 T cell receptor beta chains derived from one specimen sequenced in a study of lung T cells in sarcoidosis with Löfgren's syndrome. TCRdb ran MiXCR on the reads and lists one entry per CDR3 protein. The sample lists 9,400 or so distinct CDR3 sequences, roughly 21% occurring once. The sample consisted of CD4+ T cells from bronchoalveolar lavage. These receptor sequences come from a human donor with sarcoidosis (Löfgren's syndrome or another form), or a control subject (not recorded which).

This clonotype rates as medium-sized. The rearrangement links TRBV7-6 to TRBJ1-6; a possible D gene is TRBD1 (5 bases). Germline V gene lookup returns CDR1 SGHVS and CDR2 FNYEAQ. The CDR3 has 14 residues. V was clipped by 5 bases and J by 6 bases, with 11 bases between them. The CDR3 protein is CASSEGLGNSPLHF. CDR3 coding DNA: TGTGCCAGCAGCGAGGGACTGGGTAATTCACCCCTCCACTTT.

This clonotype was recorded at least ten times. The rearrangement uses TRBV4-3 and TRBJ1-1; unclear D gene. The CDR3 extends over 13 amino acids. Germline V gene data show CDR1 as LGHNA and CDR2 as YSLEER. V dropped 4 bases and J dropped 0 bases, with 6 bases sitting between them. The CDR3 sequence is CASSRAVNTEAFF. The CDR3 region has the DNA TGCGCCAGCAGCCGGGCCGTGAACACTGAAGCTTTCTTT.

A word on this clonotype: A much larger clonotype is one base distant, so this may be a read error. The chain recombines TRBV10-3 with TRBJ2-2; TRBD2 aligns across 11 bases. CDR3 size: 14 residues. Trimming at V came to 9 bases and at J to 5 bases, leaving 5 bases not matched to a gene. The germline gives CDR1 ENHRY, CDR2 SYGVKD. In DNA form, the CDR3 reads TGTGCCATTAGCGGGGGGGCCGATACCGGGGAGCTGTTTTTT. It specifies CAISGGADTGELFF.

The table lists this clonotype with many counts. It is unclear where the CDR3 begins or ends on the DNA, so no DNA is shown, and the CDR3 is as TCRdb lists it. The chain couples TRBV7-5 to TRBJ2-1; the table assigns TRBD1, which was not confirmed against the DNA. TRBV7-5 corresponds to a pseudogene. The CDR3 is 18 amino acids long, termini counted. The CDR3: CISVSEAGPGSGYNEQFF.

This clonotype was detected a few times. The chain has TRBV11-2 and TRBJ2-6, with D unresolved. The CDR3 is made up of 15 amino acids. V lost 0 bases to trimming and J lost 2 bases, with 5 bases between them. Per the germline V gene, CDR1 is SGHAT and CDR2 is FQNNGV. CDR3: CASSLDGPGANVLTF. The CDR3 DNA reads TGTGCCAGCAGCTTAGACGGTCCTGGGGCCAACGTCCTGACTTTC.

This clonotype was seen at least ten times. The V call is TRBV4-1, the J call TRBJ1-1; unclear D gene. In germline, CDR1 is MGHRA, CDR2 YSYEKL. The CDR3 has 15 amino acids. The V gene lost 0 bases and the J gene lost 7 bases, with 15 bases spanning the gap. Here the CDR3 reads CASSQEITETIEAFF. DNA for the CDR3: TGCGCCAGCAGCCAAGAGATTACCGAAACAATTGAAGCTTTCTTT.

This clonotype is a singleton in its sample. It may be a read error: a sequence one base away is much more abundant. This rearrangement joins TRBV20-1 to TRBJ2-3; TRBD2 matches at 7 bases. The CDR3 sequence is 14 residues long. Germline lookup yields CDR1 DFQATT and CDR2 SNEGSKA (reference sequence). Here the CDR3 reads CSARTGGSTNTQYF. CDR3 DNA sequence: TGCAGTGCTAGGACGGGAGGCAGCACAAATACGCAGTATTTT.

This clonotype is termed large. The chain is built from TRBV6-2 or TRBV6-3 and TRBJ2-3; D is uncertain. V lost 7 bases, J lost 1 base, and 12 bases lay in between. The CDR3 is 14 amino acids. Germline V gene lookup returns CDR1 MNHEY and CDR2 SVGEGT. CDR3 residues: CASTHGYGTDTQYF. DNA for the CDR3: TGTGCCAGCACCCACGGATACGGCACAGATACGCAGTATTTT.

This clonotype was recorded many times. V is TRBV11-2 and J is TRBJ2-3; 10 bases map to TRBD1. V dropped 2 bases and J dropped 2; count of bases not matched to a gene: 4. The CDR3 sequence is 16 residues long. CDR1 and CDR2 (germline): SGHAT, FQNNGV. The CDR3, as DNA: TGTGCCAGCAGCTTATTGGGGACAGGGGCCACAGATACGCAGTATTTT. Residues: CASSLLGTGATDTQYF.